The TCR beta chain under discussion was sequenced for a study of CD8 T cells in ankylosing spondylitis. This clonotype has a count of ten or more. What it binds is unknown. TCRdb itself ran the 5' RACE reads through MiXCR, one entry per CDR3 protein. The repertoire holds around 300,000 distinct CDR3 sequences, with 11% as singletons. Notes on the study in general: Reportedly, disease-linked clones are significantly enriched in ankylosing spondylitis patients' matched synovial fluid. As for the disease-linked clones, they showed a CD8+ phenotype and occurred at relatively low frequencies in peripheral blood. Ankylosing spondylitis blood seemed to carry a telltale TCR beta motif made of eight or nine highly homologous variants. There were earlier reports of some motif variants in reactive arthritis synovial fluid and blood.

The germline gives CDR1 ENHRY, CDR2 SYGVKD. With 1 base removed from V and 0 bases from J, the gap between germline ends came to 16 bases. This CDR3 has 17 residues. Sequencing was carried out using blood, either unsorted or a sorted T cell fraction (not recorded which). The chain is built from TRBV10-3 and TRBJ2-7; either TRBD1 or TRBD2 may supply D (5 bases each). The receptor was derived from a female donor with ankylosing spondylitis or in good health (not recorded which). CDR3 region: CAISEWRGQGPSYEQYF. The CDR3 nucleotides are TGTGCCATCAGTGAGTGGAGAGGGCAGGGTCCCTCCTACGAGCAGTACTTC.